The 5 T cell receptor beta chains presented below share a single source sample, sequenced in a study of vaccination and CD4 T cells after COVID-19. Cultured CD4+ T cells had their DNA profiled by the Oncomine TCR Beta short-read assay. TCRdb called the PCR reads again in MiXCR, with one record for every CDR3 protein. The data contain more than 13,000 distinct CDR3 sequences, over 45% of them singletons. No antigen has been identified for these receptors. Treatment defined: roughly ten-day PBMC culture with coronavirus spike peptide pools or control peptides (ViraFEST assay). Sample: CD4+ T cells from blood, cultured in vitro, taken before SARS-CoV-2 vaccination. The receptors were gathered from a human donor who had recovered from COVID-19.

This CDR3 reads CASSLWSGQGAGNEQFF. CDR3 DNA sequence: TGTGCCAGCAGTTTATGGTCCGGACAGGGGGCGGGAAATGAGCAGTTCTTC. The chain combines TRBV27 with TRBJ2-1; 11 bases map to TRBD1. Germline V gives CDR1 MNHEY, CDR2 SMNVEV (reference sequence). With 1 base clipped from V and 7 bases from J, the junction kept 9 bases outside the gene matches. The CDR3 covers 17 residues.

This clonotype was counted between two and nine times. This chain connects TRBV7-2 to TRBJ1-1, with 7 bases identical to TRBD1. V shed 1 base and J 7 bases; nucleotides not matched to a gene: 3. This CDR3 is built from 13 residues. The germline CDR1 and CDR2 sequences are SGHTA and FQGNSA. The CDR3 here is CASSLVPGGEAFF. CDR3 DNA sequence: TGTGCCAGCAGCTTAGTCCCAGGGGGTGAAGCTTTCTTT.

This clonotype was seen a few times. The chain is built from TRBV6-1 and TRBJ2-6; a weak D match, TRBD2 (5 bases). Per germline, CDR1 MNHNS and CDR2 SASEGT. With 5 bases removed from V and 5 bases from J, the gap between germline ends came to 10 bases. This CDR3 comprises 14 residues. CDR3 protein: CASSPDGRANVLTF. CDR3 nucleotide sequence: TGTGCCAGCAGTCCGGACGGGAGGGCCAACGTCCTGACTTTC.

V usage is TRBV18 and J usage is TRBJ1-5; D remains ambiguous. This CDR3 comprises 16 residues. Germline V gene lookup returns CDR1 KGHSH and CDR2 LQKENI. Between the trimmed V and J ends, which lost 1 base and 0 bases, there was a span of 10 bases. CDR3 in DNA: TGTGCCAGCTCACCACAAGTCGCCGTTAGCAATCAGCCCCAGCATTTT. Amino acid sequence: CASSPQVAVSNQPQHF.

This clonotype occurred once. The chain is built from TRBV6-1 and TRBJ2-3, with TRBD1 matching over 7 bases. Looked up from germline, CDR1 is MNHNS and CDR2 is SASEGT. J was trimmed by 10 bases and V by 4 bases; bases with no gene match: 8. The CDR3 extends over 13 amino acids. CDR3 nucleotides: TGTGCCAGCAGTGGGCACAGGGGCGGTGCGCAGTATTTT. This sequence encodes CASSGHRGGAQYF.